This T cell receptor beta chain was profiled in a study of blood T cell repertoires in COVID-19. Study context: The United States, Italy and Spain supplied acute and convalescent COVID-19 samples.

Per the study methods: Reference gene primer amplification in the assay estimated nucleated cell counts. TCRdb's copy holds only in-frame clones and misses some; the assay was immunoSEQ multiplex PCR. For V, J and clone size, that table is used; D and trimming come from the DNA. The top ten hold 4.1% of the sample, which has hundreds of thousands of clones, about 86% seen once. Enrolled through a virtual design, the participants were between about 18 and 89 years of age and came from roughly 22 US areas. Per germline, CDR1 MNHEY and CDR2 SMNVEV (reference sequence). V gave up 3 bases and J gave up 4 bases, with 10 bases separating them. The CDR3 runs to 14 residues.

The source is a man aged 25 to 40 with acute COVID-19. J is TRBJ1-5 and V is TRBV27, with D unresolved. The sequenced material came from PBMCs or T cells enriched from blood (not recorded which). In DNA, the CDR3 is TGTGCCAGCAGTTTCTCGGGATCTAATCAGCCCCAGCATTTT. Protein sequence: CASSFSGSNQPQHF.